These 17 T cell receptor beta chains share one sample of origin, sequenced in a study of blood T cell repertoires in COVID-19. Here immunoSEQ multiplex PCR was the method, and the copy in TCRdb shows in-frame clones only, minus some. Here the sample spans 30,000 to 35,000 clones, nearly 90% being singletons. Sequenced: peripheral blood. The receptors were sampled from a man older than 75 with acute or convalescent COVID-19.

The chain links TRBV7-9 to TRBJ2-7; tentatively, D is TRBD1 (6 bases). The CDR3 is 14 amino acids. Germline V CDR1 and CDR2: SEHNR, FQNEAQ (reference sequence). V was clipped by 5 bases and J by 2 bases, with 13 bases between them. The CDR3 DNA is TGTGCCAGCAGCCGAGGGGGTTCAACCTACGAGCAGTACTTC. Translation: CASSRGGSTYEQYF. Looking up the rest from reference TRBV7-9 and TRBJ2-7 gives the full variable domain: DTGVSQNPRHKITKRGQNVTFRCDPISEHNRLYWYRQTLGQGPEFLTYFQNEAQLEKSRLLSDRFSAERPKGSFSTLEIQRTEQGDSAMYLCASSRGGSTYEQYFGPGTRLTVT.

The CDR3 DNA sequence: TGTGCCAGTAGTTCGGCTAGCGGGAGGGGGACCCAGTACTTC. Translation: CASSSASGRGTQYF. The chain uses TRBV19 and TRBJ2-5; 12 bases are shared with TRBD2. The CDR3 contains 14 residues. Germline assignment: CDR1 LNHDA and CDR2 SQIVND (reference sequence). V lost 5 bases, J lost 7 bases, and 5 bases stayed unmatched.

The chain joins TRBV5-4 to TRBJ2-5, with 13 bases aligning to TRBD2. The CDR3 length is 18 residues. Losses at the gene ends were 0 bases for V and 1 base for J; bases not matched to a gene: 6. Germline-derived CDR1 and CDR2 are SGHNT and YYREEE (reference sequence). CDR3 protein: CASSLGLAGGLGQETQYF. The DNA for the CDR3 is TGTGCCAGCAGCTTGGGACTAGCGGGAGGTCTGGGCCAAGAGACCCAGTACTTC.

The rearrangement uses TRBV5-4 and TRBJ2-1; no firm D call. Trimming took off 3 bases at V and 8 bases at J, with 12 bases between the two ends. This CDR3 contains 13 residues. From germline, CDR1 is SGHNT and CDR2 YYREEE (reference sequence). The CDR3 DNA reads TGTGCCAGCAGCTCTGCAGGATTCCATGAGCAGTTCTTC. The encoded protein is CASSSAGFHEQFF.

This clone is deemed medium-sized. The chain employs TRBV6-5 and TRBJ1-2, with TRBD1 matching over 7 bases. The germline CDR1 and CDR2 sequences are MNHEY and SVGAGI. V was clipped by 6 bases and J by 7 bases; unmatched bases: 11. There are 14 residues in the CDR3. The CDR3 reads CASSFTRQGPGYTF. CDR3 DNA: TGTGCCAGCAGCTTCACTCGACAGGGACCTGGCTACACCTTC.

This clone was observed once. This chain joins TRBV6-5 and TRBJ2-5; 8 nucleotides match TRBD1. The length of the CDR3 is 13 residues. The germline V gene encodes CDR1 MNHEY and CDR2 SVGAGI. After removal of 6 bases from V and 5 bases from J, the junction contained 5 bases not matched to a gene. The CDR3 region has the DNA TGTGCCAGCAGGGAGACAGGGGATGAGACCCAGTACTTC. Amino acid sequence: CASRETGDETQYF.

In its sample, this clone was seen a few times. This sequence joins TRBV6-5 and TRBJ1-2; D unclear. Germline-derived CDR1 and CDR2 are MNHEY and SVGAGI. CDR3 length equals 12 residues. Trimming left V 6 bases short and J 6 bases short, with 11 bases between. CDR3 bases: TGTGCCAGCAGGTCTGGGGAGAATGGCTACACCTTC. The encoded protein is CASRSGENGYTF.

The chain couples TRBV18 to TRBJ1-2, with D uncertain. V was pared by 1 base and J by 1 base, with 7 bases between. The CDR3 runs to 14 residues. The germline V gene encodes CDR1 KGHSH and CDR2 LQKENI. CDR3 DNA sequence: TGTGCCAGCTCACCACAGAGGGTTAACTATGGCTACACCTTC. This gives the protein CASSPQRVNYGYTF.

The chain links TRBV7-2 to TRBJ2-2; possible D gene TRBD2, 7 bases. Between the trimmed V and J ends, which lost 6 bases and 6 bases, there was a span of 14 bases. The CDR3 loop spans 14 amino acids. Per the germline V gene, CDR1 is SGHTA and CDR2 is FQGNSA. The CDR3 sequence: CASRTSGGSGELFF. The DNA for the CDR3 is TGTGCCAGCAGGACCTCGGGGGGCTCCGGGGAGCTGTTTTTT.

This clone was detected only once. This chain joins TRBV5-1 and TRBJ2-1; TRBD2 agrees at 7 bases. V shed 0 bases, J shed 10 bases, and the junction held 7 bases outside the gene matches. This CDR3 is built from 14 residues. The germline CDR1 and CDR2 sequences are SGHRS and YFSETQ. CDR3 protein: CASSLAESGTEQFF. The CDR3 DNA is TGCGCCAGCAGCTTGGCCGAGAGCGGGACCGAGCAGTTCTTC.

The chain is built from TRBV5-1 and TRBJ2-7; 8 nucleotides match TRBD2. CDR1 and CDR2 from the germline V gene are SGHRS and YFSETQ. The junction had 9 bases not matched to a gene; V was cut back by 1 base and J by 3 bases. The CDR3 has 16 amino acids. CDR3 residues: CASSLYAGGNFYEQYF. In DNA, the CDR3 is TGCGCCAGCAGCTTGTATGCGGGAGGAAACTTCTACGAGCAGTACTTC.

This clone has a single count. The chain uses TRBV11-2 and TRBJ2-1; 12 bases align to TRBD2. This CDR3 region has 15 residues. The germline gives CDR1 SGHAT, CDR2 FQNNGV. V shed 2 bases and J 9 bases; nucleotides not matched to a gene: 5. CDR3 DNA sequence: TGTGCCAGCAGCTTAAATGGGGGACTAGCGGGTGAGCAGTTCTTC. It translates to CASSLNGGLAGEQFF. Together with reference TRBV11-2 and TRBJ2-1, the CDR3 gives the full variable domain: EAGVAQSPRYKIIEKRQSVAFWCNPISGHATLYWYQQILGQGPKLLIQFQNNGVVDDSQLPKDRFSAERLKGVDSTLKIQPAKLEDSAVYLCASSLNGGLAGEQFFGPGTRLTVL.

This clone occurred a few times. The CDR3 reads CASSVGDRTSSGNTIYF. The CDR3 region has the DNA TGTGCCAGCAGCGTAGGCGACAGGACCAGCTCTGGAAACACCATATATTTT. V is TRBV9 and J is TRBJ1-3, with D perhaps matching TRBD1 (6 bases). The CDR3 sequence is 17 residues long. V lost 0 bases and J lost 0, with 13 bases in between. Germline-derived CDR1 and CDR2 are SGDLS and YYNGEE.

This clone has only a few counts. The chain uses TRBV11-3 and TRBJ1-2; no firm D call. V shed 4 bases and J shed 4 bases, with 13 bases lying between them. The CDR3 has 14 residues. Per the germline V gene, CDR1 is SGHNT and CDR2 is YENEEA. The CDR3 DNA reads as TGTGCCAGCAGCTCCCCCCACCCAGGCTATGGCTACACCTTC. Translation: CASSSPHPGYGYTF.

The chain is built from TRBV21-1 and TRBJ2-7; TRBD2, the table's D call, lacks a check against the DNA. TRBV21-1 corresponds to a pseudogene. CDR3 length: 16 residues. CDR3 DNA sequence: TGTGCCAGTAAAACCGTTTTTTGGAGGGATTCCTCCGAGCAGTACTTC. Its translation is CASKTVFWRDSSEQYF.

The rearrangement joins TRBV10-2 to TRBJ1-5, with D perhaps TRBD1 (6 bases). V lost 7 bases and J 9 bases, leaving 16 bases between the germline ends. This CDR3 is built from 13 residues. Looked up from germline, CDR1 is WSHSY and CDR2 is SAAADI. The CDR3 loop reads CASMVQGIGPQHF. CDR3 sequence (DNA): TGCGCCAGCATGGTGCAGGGGATTGGGCCCCAGCATTTT.

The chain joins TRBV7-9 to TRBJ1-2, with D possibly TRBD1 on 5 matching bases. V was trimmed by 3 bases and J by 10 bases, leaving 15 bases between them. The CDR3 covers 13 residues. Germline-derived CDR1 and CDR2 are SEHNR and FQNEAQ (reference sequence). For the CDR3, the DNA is TGTGCCAGCAGCTTCCCCGGGACTTACCACTACACCTTC. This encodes CASSFPGTYHYTF.